The text below deals with one T cell receptor (beta chain). The antigen is unknown. A junction boundary mismatches the germline segment, possibly from a read error. The sample comes from a study of T cell repertoires in cytomegalovirus infection. Study summary: CMV infection plus the matching HLA type was flagged by public TCR beta signatures. Study outcomes and limitations: Cumulative public TCR beta family frequency identified carriers of CMV plus the relevant HLA. Predominance within the ex vivo response was attributable to HLA-C-restricted CMV-specific TCR beta clonotypes.

TCRdb recomputed calls from the reads with MiXCR, one row per CDR3 protein. The profile shows some 400,000 distinct CDR3 sequences, approximately 30% of them singletons. Per germline, CDR1 MNHEY and CDR2 SVGAGI. There are 13 residues in the CDR3. The specimen was PBMCs. The sequence was obtained from a human donor in good health (CMV status not recorded). Some clones in this sample may be carry-over from other donors' samples. This chain uses TRBV6-5 with TRBJ2-3; 7 bases fit TRBD2. The CDR3 region is CSSSSGGGDTQYF. The CDR3 region has the DNA TGTTCCAGCAGTTCGGGAGGCGGAGATACGCAGTATTTT.